What follows are 15 T cell receptor beta chains derived from one specimen sequenced in a study of Ad26.COV2.S vaccination and SARS-CoV-2 variants. Sample treatment: some 20 received Ad26.COV2.S at low or high dose, single or two shots; about five received placebo; per-sample allocation not given. Day 63 following the first vaccine or placebo injection was when the samples were taken. Sequencing was performed with immunoSEQ multiplex PCR; in TCRdb, only in-frame clones are kept and a portion is missing. Here the sample spans roughly 400,000 clones, approximately 90% being singletons. The sequenced sample was peripheral blood, obtained in a trial of Ad26.COV2.S vaccine versus placebo. The receptors stem from a person between 18 and 59 years old who received the Ad26.COV2.S COVID-19 vaccine or a placebo.

V gene TRBV6-5 combines with J gene TRBJ2-7; D not resolved. CDR3 length: 14 residues. V dropped 6 bases and J dropped 9 bases, with 21 bases sitting between them. Looked up from germline, CDR1 is MNHEY and CDR2 is SVGAGI. The CDR3 protein is CASSPTIDSPGQYF. CDR3 DNA: TGTGCCAGCAGCCCCACCATTGACTCCCCGGGGCAGTACTTC.

This sequence joins TRBV6-2 or TRBV6-3 and TRBJ1-2; D call uncertain. The germline CDR1 and CDR2 sequences are MNHEY and SVGEGT. The CDR3 contains 13 residues. The ends were cut back, 2 bases at V and 2 bases at J, with 6 bases in the middle. CDR3 nucleotide sequence: TGTGCCAGCAGTTACAAGGTCAACTATGGCTACACCTTC. Translating gives CASSYKVNYGYTF.

Comment on this clone: Within the sample, other DNA sequences also encode this same CDR3. This chain connects TRBV7-9 to TRBJ2-7, with 8 nucleotides matching TRBD2. This CDR3 region has 13 residues. With V trimmed by 5 bases and J by 4 bases, 4 bases remained unmatched. The germline V gene has CDR1 SEHNR and CDR2 FQNEAQ (reference sequence). Written as DNA, the CDR3 is TGTGCCAGCAGCCCGGGGGGGAGTTACGAGCAGTACTTC. The encoded protein is CASSPGGSYEQYF.

The chain joins TRBV4-1 to TRBJ2-7; D is uncertain. Per the germline V gene, CDR1 is MGHRA and CDR2 is YSYEKL. V was shortened by 0 bases and J by 2 bases, with 11 bases between the two germline ends. The CDR3 totals 15 residues. In DNA form, the CDR3 reads TGCGCCAGCAGCCAAGAGTCCCTCTCGCCCTACGAGCAGTACTTC. Encoded protein: CASSQESLSPYEQYF.

The CDR3 region is CASSVGGWHEQFF. CDR3 nucleotides: TGTGCCAGCAGCGTGGGGGGCTGGCATGAGCAGTTCTTC. The chain couples TRBV11-2 to TRBJ2-1; the D call may be TRBD1 or TRBD2 (6 bases each). Germline V gene sequence: CDR1 SGHAT, CDR2 FQNNGV. This CDR3 is 13 amino acids long. Deletions cut 5 bases from V and 8 bases from J, with 13 bases between.

The chain uses TRBV9 and TRBJ1-6; D remains unclear. Looked up from germline, CDR1 is SGDLS and CDR2 is YYNGEE. This CDR3 region has 13 residues. V was cut by 4 bases and J by 6 bases, with 8 bases left in between. DNA for the CDR3: TGTGCCAGCAGCCCGGACGTTAATTCACCCCTCCACTTT. Protein: CASSPDVNSPLHF.

The V call is TRBV6-6, the J call TRBJ2-3; 11 positions agree with TRBD2. Looked up from germline, CDR1 is MNHNY and CDR2 is SVGAGI (reference sequence). CDR3 length: 19 amino acids. V dropped 5 bases and J dropped 2; count of bases not matched to a gene: 15. The CDR3 DNA is TGTGCCAGCAGTCCCCGTAGCGGGGGGGCCGCAACGATCACAGATACGCAGTATTTT. Its protein product is CASSPRSGGAATITDTQYF.

V gene TRBV9 combines with J gene TRBJ1-1; 7 nucleotides align to TRBD1. This CDR3 is 13 amino acids long. V shed 4 bases and J 7 bases; nucleotides not matched to a gene: 7. Germline loops: CDR1 SGDLS, CDR2 YYNGEE. The CDR3 nucleotides read TGTGCCAGCAGCCCAAGGACAGGCAGTGAAGCTTTCTTT. It codes for CASSPRTGSEAFF.

This clone was detected only a few times. V usage is TRBV20-1 and J usage is TRBJ1-1; D may be TRBD1 (5 bases). V lost 4 bases, J lost 4 bases, and 7 bases lay in between. In germline, CDR1 is DFQATT, CDR2 SNEGSKA (reference sequence). There are 11 residues in the CDR3. This chain's CDR3 is CSATGGTEAFF. DNA of the CDR3: TGCAGTGCTACCGGGGGCACTGAAGCTTTCTTT.

The chain combines TRBV18 with TRBJ1-4; 8 bases fit TRBD1. CDR1 KGHSH and CDR2 LQKENI come from the germline V gene. The CDR3 contains 16 residues. After removal of 0 bases from V and 7 bases from J, the junction contained 7 bases not matched to a gene. CDR3: CASSPPAGGYSEKLFF. The CDR3 coding sequence is TGTGCCAGCTCACCACCCGCAGGGGGCTATAGTGAAAAACTGTTTTTT.

The rearrangement joins TRBV4-3 to TRBJ2-1; 9 bases match TRBD1. Germline V gene lookup returns CDR1 LGHNA and CDR2 YSLEER. V trimming: 3 bases; J trimming: 6 bases; junction bases outside the gene matches: 3. This CDR3 has 14 residues. The CDR3 protein is CASSQADRGNEQFF. CDR3 sequence (DNA): TGCGCCAGCAGCCAGGCGGACAGGGGCAATGAGCAGTTCTTC.

The chain is built from TRBV4-3 and TRBJ1-1; 7 positions match TRBD1. J gave up 4 bases and V 3 bases, and 11 bases lay outside the gene matches. There are 16 residues in the CDR3. Germline CDR1 and CDR2: LGHNA and YSLEER. The CDR3 loop is CASSQVDRVRGTEAFF. The CDR3 DNA is TGCGCCAGCAGCCAGGTTGACAGGGTCAGGGGCACTGAAGCTTTCTTT.

This clone showed up just once. The chain combines TRBV14 with TRBJ1-2; unclear D gene. Trimming cost V 3 bases and J 2 bases, with 7 bases left between them. Germline V CDR1 and CDR2: SGHDN, FVKESK. The CDR3 covers 13 residues. CDR3: CASSQVGNYGYTF. CDR3 coding DNA: TGTGCCAGCAGCCAGGTCGGAAACTATGGCTACACCTTC.

The CDR3 protein is CASSLGTGVNQPQHF. CDR3 bases: TGTGCCAGCAGTTTGGGGACAGGGGTCAACCAGCCCCAGCATTTT. This chain joins TRBV27 and TRBJ1-5; TRBD1 matches 10 bases. Per the germline V gene, CDR1 is MNHEY and CDR2 is SMNVEV (reference sequence). The CDR3 spans 15 residues. The junction had 6 bases not matched to a gene; V was cut back by 3 bases and J by 7 bases.

The rearrangement links TRBV3-1 (or the pseudogene TRBV3-2) to TRBJ2-7; 10 bases match TRBD1. The J segment lost 0 bases and the V segment lost 4 bases, leaving 3 bases of the junction unmatched. CDR1 and CDR2 (germline): LGHDT, YNNKEL (reference sequence). There are 15 residues in the CDR3. The CDR3 sequence: CASSPRTGGSYEQYF. For the CDR3, the DNA is TGTGCCAGCAGCCCGCGGACAGGGGGCTCCTACGAGCAGTACTTC.